This T cell receptor beta chain was captured in a study of regulatory T cells in long-lasting Graves disease. Study-level results: The persistent group shared around 3,000 public clonotypes, more than the 950 to 1,000 shared by new patients.

Time point denoted: persistent/refractory GD, antithyroid drugs over 5 years with positive TRAb. Generation of the TCR library employed RNA extracted from PBMCs. Building of the TCR beta libraries involved iRepertoire HTBI primers and Arm-PCR of CDR3 regions. TCRdb called the multiplex PCR reads again in MiXCR, with one record for every CDR3 protein. The data contain 350,000 to 450,000 distinct CDR3 sequences, less than 25% of them seen just once; the ten biggest clones take up about 20%. Germline CDR1 reads MNHEY; CDR2 reads SMNVEV (reference sequence). The CDR3 covers 18 residues. Germline trimming cut 1 base from V and 1 base from J; bases unmatched to any gene: 12. This clonotype appeared a few times. Its antigen is not known.

This clonotype originated in a female donor with Graves disease. The V gene is TRBV27, the J gene TRBJ1-1, with 7 bases matching TRBD1. The sequencing here drew on peripheral blood mononuclear cells (PBMCs), taken when the disease was refractory, from a patient treated with antithyroid drugs. The CDR3 DNA reads TGTGCCAGCAGTTTATTTGGACAGGTCGGTCCCCCGAACACTGAAGCTTTCTTT. Translation gives CASSLFGQVGPPNTEAFF.